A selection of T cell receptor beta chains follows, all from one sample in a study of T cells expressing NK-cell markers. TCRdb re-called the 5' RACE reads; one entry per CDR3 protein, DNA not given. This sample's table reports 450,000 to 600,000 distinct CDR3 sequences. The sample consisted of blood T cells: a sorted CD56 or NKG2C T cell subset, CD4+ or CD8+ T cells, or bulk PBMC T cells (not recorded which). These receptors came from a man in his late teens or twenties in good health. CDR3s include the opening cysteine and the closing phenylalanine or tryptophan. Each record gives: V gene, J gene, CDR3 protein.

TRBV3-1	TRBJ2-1	CASTATGTSIYNEQFF
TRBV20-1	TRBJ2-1	CSAVLRDSSYNEQFF
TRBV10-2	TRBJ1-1	CASSESLGQGGTEAFF
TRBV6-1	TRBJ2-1	CASRGTHRGPEQFF
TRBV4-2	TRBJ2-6	CASSQVGINSGANVLTF
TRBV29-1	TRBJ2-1	CSVETSGVGNEQFF
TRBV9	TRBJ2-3	CASSVDPYTDTQYF
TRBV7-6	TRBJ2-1	CASSSGAGVAYNEQFF
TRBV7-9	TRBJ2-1	CASSGGGLDNEQFF
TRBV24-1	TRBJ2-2	CATSDLRSGHPNTGELFF
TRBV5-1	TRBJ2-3	CASSPDGRPTDTQYF
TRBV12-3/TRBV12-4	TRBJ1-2	CASSPWSYGYTF
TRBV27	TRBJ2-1	CASSRREIDEQFF
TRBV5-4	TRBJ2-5	CASTRGGQETQYF
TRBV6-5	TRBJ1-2	CASSYSFPGGWGYTF
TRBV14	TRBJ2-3	CASSQGGARTDTQYF
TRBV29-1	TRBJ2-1	CSVALRLAEAHNEQFF
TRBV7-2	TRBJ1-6	CASSPNGWGGFPLHF
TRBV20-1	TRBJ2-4	CSASQGSVAKNIQYF
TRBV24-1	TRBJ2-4	CATSDSERRQTSTAKNIQYF
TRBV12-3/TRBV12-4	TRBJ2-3	CASSFGTSGSPSRTDTQYF
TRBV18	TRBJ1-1	CASSRRQGNTEAFF
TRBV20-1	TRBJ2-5	CSARLAGGLETQYF
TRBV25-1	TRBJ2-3	CASSELVNRGMYHTDTQYF
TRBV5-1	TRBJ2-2	CASSLVSGAVGELFF
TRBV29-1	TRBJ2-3	CSVQGNTDTQYF
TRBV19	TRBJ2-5	CASSNETAPGDETQYF
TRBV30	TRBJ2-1	CAWREIKLNEQFF
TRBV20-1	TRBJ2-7	CSARDWGSSYEQYF
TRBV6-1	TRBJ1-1	CASSPVVGQGRTEAFF
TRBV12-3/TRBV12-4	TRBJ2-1	CASSFGGPNNEQFF
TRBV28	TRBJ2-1	CASSGLAGKEFF
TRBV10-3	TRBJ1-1	CAISDKGGNTEAFF
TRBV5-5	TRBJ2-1	CASSFRSGRDYNEQFF
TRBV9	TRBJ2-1	CASSPGTVSYNEQFF
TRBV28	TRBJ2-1	CASRVSPSGPRNEQFF
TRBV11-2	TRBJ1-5	CASSLESGRGNQPQHF
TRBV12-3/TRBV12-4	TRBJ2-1	CASSTQLSGNEQFF
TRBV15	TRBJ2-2	CATSSRGMIIPGELFF
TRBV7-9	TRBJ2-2	CAAKQGATGELFF